The sample holds a few counts of the clone carrying this T cell receptor (beta chain). Its target is unknown. This CDR3 is 16 amino acids long. V was clipped by 0 bases and J by 6 bases; unmatched bases: 7. CDR1 and CDR2 (germline): SGHRS, YFSETQ. Next came a second PCR, run for about 6 to 12 cycles, which used a sample-barcoded 5' primer along with a J-beta primer mix. TCRdb analysed the 5' RACE reads with MiXCR anew, one entry per CDR3 protein. Seen here are more than 900,000 distinct CDR3 sequences, less than 25% observed once, and the top ten hold 0.65% to 0.95%. The data stem from a study of blood T cells in healthy people across ages. Whole-study results and caveats: Expanded clonotype shifts may have been confounded, as the donors had an unknown CMV status. Roughly linear declines in TCR beta diversity per million T cells occurred with age.

The sample also formed part of further work on T cells of mothers and their children. Per that study: A few healthy Caucasian mothers gave samples, and so did their six children. In cDNA synthesis, all of the extracted RNA was used at roughly 1.5 ug per 15 ul.

The chain recombines TRBV5-1 with TRBJ2-3, with 10 bases fitting TRBD2. The clonotype was recovered from a girl aged 2-10 years in good health. Sequences were obtained from blood. CDR3 region: CASSLASSGGKDTQYF. The CDR3 DNA follows: TGCGCCAGCAGCTTGGCTTCTAGCGGGGGTAAGGATACGCAGTATTTT. Filled out from reference TRBV5-1 and TRBJ2-3, the complete variable domain reads KAGVTQTPRYLIKTRGQQVTLSCSPISGHRSVSWYQQTPGQGLQFLFEYFSETQRNKGNFPGRFSGRQFSNSRSEMNVSTLELGDSALYLCASSLASSGGKDTQYFGPGTRLTVL.